This T cell receptor beta chain was sequenced during a study of T cells in localized non-small cell lung cancer. General study findings and limits: There were a median roughly 62 of the top 100 tumor clones appearing in adjacent lung.

Some clones are missing from TCRdb's copy, which holds only in-frame ones; the method was immunoSEQ multiplex PCR. The sample shows more than 45,000 clones, roughly 88% of them seen only once. This clone has just one count. The antigen is unknown. Sequenced here: peripheral blood, sampled before any cancer treatment. This TCR came from a male donor aged 60 or over with stage III squamous cell lung carcinoma.

CDR3: CASSEGLFGEKLFF. CDR3 sequence (DNA): TGTGCCAGCAGTGAGGGATTGTTTGGTGAAAAACTGTTTTTT. The chain recombines TRBV2 with TRBJ1-4; no clear D gene. The germline V and J ends were trimmed by 3 bases and 7 bases, with 12 bases remaining between them. Germline V CDR1 and CDR2: SNHLY, FYNNEI. The CDR3 totals 14 residues. Variable domain in full (rest from reference TRBV2 and TRBJ1-4): EPEVTQTPSHQVTQMGQEVILRCVPISNHLYFYWYRQILGQKVEFLVSFYNNEISEKSEIFDDQFSVERPDGSNFTLKIRSTKLEDSAMYFCASSEGLFGEKLFFGSGTQLSVL.